The entry below gives a single TCR beta chain sequence along with its context. Its antigen is unidentified. UMI-labeled TRB cDNA libraries were prepared by 5' RACE. TCRdb reanalyzed the 5' RACE reads and collapses them to one entry per CDR3 protein, without DNA. Reported are roughly 130,000 distinct CDR3 sequences; the ten largest clones contain about 0.62%. The data are from a study of CXCR3-negative and CXCR3-positive naive CD8 T cells. Regarding the study as a whole: After cryopreservation, expression of CXCR3 was partially reduced, and most assays were run with fresh PBMCs. CXCR3-negative naive cells had less hydrophobic TRB CDR3s than did CXCR3-positive naive cells. Both of the naive subsets showed about the same high diversity, but memory CD8+ cells had much less.

Germline V gene lookup returns CDR1 MNHEY and CDR2 SVGEGT. The CDR3 consists of 12 residues. This TCR derives from a human donor in good health. Some clones in this sample may be carry-over from other donors' samples. V usage is TRBV6-2 or TRBV6-3 and J usage is TRBJ1-1. Sequences were obtained from naive CXCR3+ CD8+ T cells from blood. Subset indicated: CD45RO-CCR7+CD27+CD95- naive CD8+ T cells expressing CXCR3 (TNR3+). The CDR3 here is CASSQVDTEAFF.